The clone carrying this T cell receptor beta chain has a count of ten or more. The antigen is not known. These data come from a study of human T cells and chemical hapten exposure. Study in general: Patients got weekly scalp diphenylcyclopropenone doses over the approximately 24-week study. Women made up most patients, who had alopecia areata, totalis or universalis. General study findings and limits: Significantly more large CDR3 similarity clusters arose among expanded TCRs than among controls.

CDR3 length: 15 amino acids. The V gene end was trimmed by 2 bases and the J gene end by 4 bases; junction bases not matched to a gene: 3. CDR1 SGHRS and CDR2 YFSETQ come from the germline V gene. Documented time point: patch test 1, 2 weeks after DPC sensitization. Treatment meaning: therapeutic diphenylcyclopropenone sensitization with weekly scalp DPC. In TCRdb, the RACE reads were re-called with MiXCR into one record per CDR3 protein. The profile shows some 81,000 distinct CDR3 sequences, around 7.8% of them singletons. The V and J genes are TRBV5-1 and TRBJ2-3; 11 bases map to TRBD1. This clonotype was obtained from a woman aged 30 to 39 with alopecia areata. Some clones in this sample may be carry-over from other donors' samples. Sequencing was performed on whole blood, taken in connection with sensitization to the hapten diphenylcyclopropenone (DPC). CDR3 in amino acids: CASSFLGQGADTQYF. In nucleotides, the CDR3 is TGCGCCAGCAGCTTCCTGGGACAGGGGGCAGATACGCAGTATTTT.